This T cell receptor beta chain was sequenced in a study of cytomegalovirus exposure and HLA in healthy donors. The PCR made use of 60 Vbeta and 13 Jbeta primers. Profiled with immunoSEQ multiplex PCR; TCRdb holds only in-frame clones, not every one. The sample has roughly 150,000 clones, almost 75% seen once. This CDR3 is 14 amino acids long. With 0 bases removed from V and 9 bases from J, the gap between germline ends came to 14 bases. Germline CDR1 reads SGHTA; CDR2 reads FQGNSA. Remarks on this clone: Its antigen is unknown.

General study points: Immune exposure was documented only through CMV serostatus.

Sequenced input: PBMCs. The rearrangement uses TRBV7-2 and TRBJ2-5; D perhaps matches TRBD2 (6 bases). The sequence was collected from a woman aged 18-35 years in good health and CMV-seropositive. The CDR3 bases are TGTGCCAGCAGCTTAGCGAAGGTCGGGGGAGCCCAGTACTTC. It encodes CASSLAKVGGAQYF. The full variable domain, rest sourced from reference TRBV7-2 and TRBJ2-5, is GAGVSQSPSNKVTEKGKDVELRCDPISGHTALYWYRQSLGQGLEFLIYFQGNSAPDKSGLPSDRFSAERTGGSVSTLTIQRTQQEDSAVYLCASSLAKVGGAQYFGPGTRLLVL.